One T cell receptor beta chain is described in this entry. This sample stems from a study of regulatory and conventional T cells in breast cancer. TCRdb re-derived calls from the PCR reads in MiXCR, one entry per CDR3 protein. The table lists more than 15,000 distinct CDR3 sequences, more than 30% of them singletons. The clonotype was recovered from a female donor in good health. The sample was conventional T cells from blood.

CDR3 nucleotides: TGTGCCAGCAGCGTACAGGGTCCAAGTGAAAAACTGTTTTTT. This gives the protein CASSVQGPSEKLFF. The chain combines TRBV7-9 with TRBJ1-4; D may be TRBD1 (6 bases). CDR1 and CDR2 (germline): SEHNR, FQNEAQ (reference sequence). The CDR3 is 14 residues long. Deletions cut 5 bases from V and 7 bases from J, with 14 bases between.